Below, one TCR beta chain is given with its context. TCRdb's table, derived via immunoSEQ multiplex PCR, lists solely in-frame clones and lacks some. Here the sample spans about 170,000 clones, less than 90% being singletons. These data come from a study of blood T cell repertoires in COVID-19. As for the study in general: COVID-19 samples from acute and convalescent phases originated in the United States, Italy and Spain. Sources were T cells, B-cell-depleted T cells, or PBMCs; the material itself was cDNA or gDNA.

The Seattle site enrolled patients during active infection and followed them longitudinally. After removal of 4 bases from V and 2 bases from J, the junction contained 4 bases not matched to a gene. Germline CDR1 is MDHEN and CDR2 is SYDVKM. The CDR3 is 15 amino acids. The sample was peripheral blood. The source of this sequence is a woman aged 60-75 years with COVID-19, enrolled during active disease. The chain combines TRBV28 with TRBJ2-3; 9 bases align to TRBD1. CDR3 sequence: CASSWDREDTDTQYF. The DNA for the CDR3 is TGTGCCAGCAGTTGGGACAGGGAGGACACAGATACGCAGTATTTT.